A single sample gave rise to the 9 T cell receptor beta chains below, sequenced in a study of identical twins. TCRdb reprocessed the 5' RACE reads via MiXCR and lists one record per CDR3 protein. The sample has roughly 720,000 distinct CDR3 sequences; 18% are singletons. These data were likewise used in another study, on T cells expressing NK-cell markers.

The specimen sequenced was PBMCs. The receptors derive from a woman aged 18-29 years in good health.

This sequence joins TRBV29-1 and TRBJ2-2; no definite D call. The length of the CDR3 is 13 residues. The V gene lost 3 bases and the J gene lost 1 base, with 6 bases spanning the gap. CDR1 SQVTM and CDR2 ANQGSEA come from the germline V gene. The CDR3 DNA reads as TGCAGCGTTGATTCCAGGAACACCGGGGAGCTGTTTTTT. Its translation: CSVDSRNTGELFF.

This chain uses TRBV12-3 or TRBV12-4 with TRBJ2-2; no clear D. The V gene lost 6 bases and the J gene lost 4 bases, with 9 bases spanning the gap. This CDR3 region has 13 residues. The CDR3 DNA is TGTGCCAGCAGCATTTCACCCACCGGGGAGCTGTTTTTT. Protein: CASSISPTGELFF.

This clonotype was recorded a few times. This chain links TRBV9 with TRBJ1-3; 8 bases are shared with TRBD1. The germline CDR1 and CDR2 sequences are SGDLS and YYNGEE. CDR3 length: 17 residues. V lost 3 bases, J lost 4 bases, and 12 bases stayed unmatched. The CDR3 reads CASSEGVDRGTGNTIYF. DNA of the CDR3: TGTGCCAGCAGCGAGGGGGTCGACAGGGGCACGGGAAACACCATATATTTT.

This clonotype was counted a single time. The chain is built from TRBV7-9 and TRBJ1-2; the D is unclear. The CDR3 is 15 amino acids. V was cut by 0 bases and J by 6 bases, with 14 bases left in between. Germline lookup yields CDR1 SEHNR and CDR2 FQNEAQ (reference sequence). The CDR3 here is CASSLARQDLNGYTF. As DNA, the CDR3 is TGTGCCAGCAGCTTAGCGCGGCAGGACTTAAATGGCTACACCTTC.

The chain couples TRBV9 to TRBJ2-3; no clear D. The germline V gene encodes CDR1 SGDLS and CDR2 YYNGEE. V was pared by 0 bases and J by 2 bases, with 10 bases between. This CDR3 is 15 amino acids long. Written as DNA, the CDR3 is TGTGCCAGCAGCGTAGCGGGCGCTCACACAGATACGCAGTATTTT. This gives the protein CASSVAGAHTDTQYF.

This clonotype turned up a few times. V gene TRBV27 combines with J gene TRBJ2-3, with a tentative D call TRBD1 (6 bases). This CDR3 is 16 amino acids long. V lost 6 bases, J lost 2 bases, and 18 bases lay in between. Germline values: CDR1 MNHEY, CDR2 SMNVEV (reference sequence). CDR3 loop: CASSFSRGRDTDTQYF. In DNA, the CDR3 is TGTGCCAGCAGCTTCTCCAGGGGCCGAGACACAGATACGCAGTATTTT.

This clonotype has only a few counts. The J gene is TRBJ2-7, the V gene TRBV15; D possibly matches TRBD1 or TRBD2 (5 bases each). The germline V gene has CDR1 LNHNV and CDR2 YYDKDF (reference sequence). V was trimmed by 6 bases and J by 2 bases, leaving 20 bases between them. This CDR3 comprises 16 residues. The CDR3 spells CATSSPGTAIPYEQYF. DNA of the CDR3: TGTGCCACCAGTTCACCTGGGACGGCCATTCCCTACGAGCAGTACTTC.

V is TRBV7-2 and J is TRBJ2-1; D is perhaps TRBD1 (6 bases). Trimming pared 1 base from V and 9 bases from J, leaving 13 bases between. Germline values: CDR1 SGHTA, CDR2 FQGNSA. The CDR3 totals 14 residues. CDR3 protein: CASSLVAGVTEQFF. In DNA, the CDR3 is TGTGCCAGCAGCTTAGTAGCAGGGGTAACTGAGCAGTTCTTC.

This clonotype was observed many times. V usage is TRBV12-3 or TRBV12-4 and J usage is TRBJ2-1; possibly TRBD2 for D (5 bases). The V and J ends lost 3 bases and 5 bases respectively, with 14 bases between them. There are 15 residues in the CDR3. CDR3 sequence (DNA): TGTGCCAGCAGTTTTTCCCTAGCTCGGGACAATGAGCAGTTCTTC. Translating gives CASSFSLARDNEQFF.